A single sample gave rise to the 20 T cell receptor delta chains below, sequenced in a study of γδ T cells in repeated Plasmodium falciparum infection. TCRdb re-called the multiplex PCR reads with CATT. The table shows some 50,000 delta-chain clones, with around 1.6% occurring only once. Flow sorting of PBMC yielded separate Vgamma9/Vdelta2+ and Vdelta2-negative gammadelta T cell populations for bulk repertoire analysis. Sequenced material: gamma-delta T cells from blood. These receptor sequences come from a pool of human donors (malaria-infected and uninfected, not separated).

With regard to this clone: A far larger clone is one nucleotide away, so this likely arose from a read error. The same CDR3 can be traced to other DNA sequences in this sample. This chain joins TRDV1 and TRDJ1; unclear D gene. TCRdb supplies no J gene; here it was assigned by aligning the nucleotide sequence to germline. V gave up 4 bases and J gave up 0 bases, with 33 bases separating them. The germline V gene encodes CDR1 TSWWSYY and CDR2 QGS. This CDR3 is built from 22 residues. The CDR3 loop is CALGGPSSPVLWRFLYTDKLIF. CDR3 DNA sequence: TGTGCTCTTGGGGGTCCCTCCTCCCCAGTTCTTTGGCGTTTCTTGTACACCGATAAACTCATCTTT.

This clone was picked up many times. The rearrangement uses TRDV1 and TRDJ1; D is undetermined. Looked up from germline, CDR1 is TSWWSYY and CDR2 is QGS. V gave up 2 bases and J gave up 0 bases, with 4 bases separating them. The CDR3 sequence is 13 residues long. DNA for the CDR3: TGTGCTCTTGGGGAAGTATACACCGATAAACTCATCTTT. Protein product: CALGEVYTDKLIF.

This clone was picked up a small number of times. The rearrangement uses TRDV1 and TRDJ1; 11 nucleotides align to TRDD3. Germline assignment: CDR1 TSWWSYY and CDR2 QGS. V trimming: 8 bases; J trimming: 1 base; junction bases outside the gene matches: 27. This CDR3 is 22 amino acids long. This CDR3 reads CALLGNLRTRTGGYYPTDKLIF. DNA for the CDR3: TGTGCTCTTCTGGGAAACCTACGGACCCGGACTGGGGGATATTATCCCACCGATAAACTCATCTTT.

Worth noting for this clone: It may be a read error: a sequence one base away is much more abundant. The chain has TRDV2 and TRDJ1, with TRDD3 matching over 9 bases. The J gene, absent from TCRdb, was called here by matching the DNA to germline. Germline-derived CDR1 and CDR2 are GEAIGNYY and EKD. V lost 1 base, J lost 1 base, and 12 bases stayed unmatched. CDR3 size: 18 residues. The CDR3 DNA reads TGTGCCTGTGACACTGCTCTCGGGGATACGCGGAGCACCGATAAACTCATCTTT. Its protein is CACDTALGDTRSTDKLIF.

For this clone: This is likely an artifact of a read error, given a far larger clone one base away. The V gene is TRDV1, the J gene TRDJ1; D possibly matches TRDD2 or TRDD3 (5 bases each). The J gene is not listed in TCRdb, so it was assigned here from a DNA match to germline. Germline CDR1 and CDR2: TSWWSYY and QGS. This CDR3 is built from 16 residues. CDR3 region: CALGVFARPLPSKLIF. The CDR3 bases are TGTGCCCTTGGGGTTTTCGCCCGGCCTCTCCCTTCTAAACTCATCTTT.

This clone was observed a handful of times. TCRdb's listed protein matches a much larger clone and diverges from this DNA's translation at residue 12, likely through a read error; the protein shown comes from the DNA. V usage is TRDV1 and J usage is TRDJ4, with 13 nucleotides matching TRDD3. Germline CDR1 reads TSWWSYY; CDR2 reads QGS. CDR3 length equals 19 residues. The CDR3: CAIGESLGDTLSVIGPLIF. The CDR3 DNA reads TGTGCTATTGGGGAATCACTGGGGGATACGCTATCGGTTATTGGACCCCTGATCTTT.

This clone was observed a few times. The chain has TRDV1 and TRDJ1; TRDD3 aligns across 10 bases. The CDR3 has 20 residues. CDR1 TSWWSYY and CDR2 QGS come from the germline V gene. The trim removed 1 base at V and 1 base at J, leaving 15 bases unmatched. CDR3 DNA: TGTGCTCTTGGGGAACGACATCCTGTCTACTGGGGGATCGTCACCGATAAACTCATCTTT. It is translated as CALGERHPVYWGIVTDKLIF.

As concerns this clone: TCRdb assigns this DNA the protein of a much larger clone, which departs from its translation at residue 11; this likely reflects a read error, and the protein shown comes from translating the DNA. The V gene is TRDV2, the J gene TRDJ1; 7 bases agree with TRDD3. The J gene, absent from TCRdb, was called here by matching the DNA to germline. The CDR3 has 16 residues. CDR1 and CDR2 (germline): GEAIGNYY, EKD. J was trimmed by 2 bases and V by 0 bases; bases with no gene match: 8. DNA for the CDR3: TGTGCCTGTGACACCGCGGATACGCGGCTTACCGATAAACTCATCTTT. Its translation: CACDTADTRLTDKLIF.

About this clone: The amino acid sequence in TCRdb belongs to a much larger clone and departs from this DNA's translation at residue 3, likely a sequencing read error; the sequence shown is translated from the DNA. The V and J genes are TRDV1 and TRDJ1; maybe TRDD3 (5 bases). The J gene comes from matching the DNA to germline here; TCRdb lacks it. The V gene's germline CDR1 is TSWWSYY and CDR2 QGS. The CDR3 contains 14 residues. CDR3 sequence reads: CAFGAPKNTDKLIF. The CDR3 bases are TGTGCTTTTGGGGCACCCAAAAACACCGATAAACTCATCTTT.

A remark on this clone: The protein that TCRdb holds for this DNA derives from a much larger clone and differs from the translated DNA at residue 11, which likely indicates a read error; the protein shown here is translated from the DNA. The V call is TRDV1, the J call TRDJ1, with TRDD3 identical over 8 bases. As TCRdb names no J gene, one was assigned here on the basis of a DNA match to germline. The CDR3 has 22 amino acids. The V gene's germline CDR1 is TSWWSYY and CDR2 QGS. V shed 5 bases, J shed 0 bases, and the junction held 26 bases outside the gene matches. DNA for the CDR3: TGTGCTCTTGGGACCCACGGGAATTTTATTAGGCTGGGGGACTTATACACCGATAAACTCATCTTT. This codes for CALGTHGNFIRLGDLYTDKLIF.

This clone was observed a handful of times. TCRdb lists the protein of a much larger clone for this DNA, which differs at residue 7, so this is likely a read error; the protein given here is translated from the DNA itself. This rearrangement joins TRDV2 to TRDJ3; 12 positions match TRDD3. Assignment of the J gene here rests on matching the DNA to germline, because TCRdb gives none. Germline assignment: CDR1 GEAIGNYY and CDR2 EKD. The J segment lost 3 bases and the V segment lost 0 bases, leaving 14 bases of the junction unmatched. The CDR3 runs 22 residues. This chain's CDR3 is CACDTPPILGDTFFWDTRQMFF. The CDR3 coding sequence is TGTGCCTGTGACACCCCTCCAATACTGGGGGATACTTTTTTCTGGGACACCCGACAGATGTTTTTC.

With respect to this clone: TCRdb's protein for this DNA is that of a much larger clone and differs from the translation at residue 19, likely a read error; the protein shown is the DNA translation. This chain joins TRDV1 and TRDJ1, with 12 bases fitting TRDD3. The J gene is absent in TCRdb and was assigned here via DNA matching to germline. Per germline, CDR1 TSWWSYY and CDR2 QGS. The CDR3 has 23 amino acids. With 2 bases clipped from V and 8 bases from J, the junction kept 30 bases outside the gene matches. The CDR3 region has the DNA TGTGCTCTTGGGGAAAGGTTCGGCCTTCTTCTCGCTTCTGGGGGATACGCGAATACAAAACTCATCTTT. Translation: CALGERFGLLLASGGYANTKLIF.

This clone was seen a handful of times. TCRdb's listed protein matches a much larger clone and diverges from this DNA's translation at residue 7, likely through a read error; the protein shown comes from the DNA. The chain couples TRDV1 to TRDJ1, with 10 bases lining up with TRDD3. From germline, CDR1 is TSWWSYY and CDR2 QGS. The length of the CDR3 is 23 residues. V shed 2 bases and J 7 bases; nucleotides not matched to a gene: 31. The chain's CDR3 is CALGEISTPRPSSPLGDVGKLIF. In nucleotides, the CDR3 is TGTGCTCTTGGGGAAATATCTACTCCTCGACCTTCTTCCCCACTGGGGGATGTCGGTAAACTCATCTTT.

This clone was seen only a few times. Given a far larger clone just one base away, this is likely a sequencing read error. In the same sample, other DNA sequences code for this CDR3. V gene TRDV1 combines with J gene TRDJ1; D perhaps matches TRDD3 (8 bases). Here the J gene came from matching the DNA to germline, since TCRdb omits it. Germline-derived CDR1 and CDR2 are TSWWSYY and QGS. There are 23 residues in the CDR3. Deletions cut 0 bases from V and 3 bases from J, with 35 bases between. The CDR3 DNA reads as TGTGCTCTTGGGGAACTAGATGCTTCCTATAACCCTGGGGGACTGGGCCGCCCCGATAAACTCATCTTT. Its translation: CALGELDASYNPGGLGRPDKLIF.

About this clone itself: The mismatch at residue 7 between this DNA's translation and the TCRdb protein of a much larger clone likely reflects a read error; the protein shown is translated from the DNA. The chain uses TRDV2 and TRDJ1; D is ambiguous. Germline matching of the DNA provided the J gene here, since TCRdb leaves it blank. The length of the CDR3 is 16 residues. Germline V gene sequence: CDR1 GEAIGNYY, CDR2 EKD. Trimming removed 3 bases at V and 3 bases at J, with 19 bases between. This CDR3 is CACDQCHPSKPDKLIF. CDR3 in DNA: TGTGCCTGTGACCAATGCCACCCCTCCAAGCCCGATAAACTCATCTTT.

About this clone itself: A read error likely explains this, since a far larger clone differs by one base. Other DNA sequences within the sample encode an identical CDR3. V is TRDV3 and J is TRDJ1, with D possibly matching TRDD3 (5 bases). The CDR3 runs to 16 residues. Germline loops: CDR1 TVYSNPD, CDR2 GDNSRS (reference sequence). The CDR3 here is CASKSRGGIHTDKLIF. For the CDR3, the DNA is TGTGCCTCTAAAAGTCGGGGAGGTATCCACACCGATAAACTCATCTTC.

This clone was observed a few times. A far bigger clonotype differs at one base, so this is likely a read error. Other DNA sequences in the same sample also yield this CDR3. CDR3 sequence (DNA): TGTGCTCTATCTCCTGAGGCGGTGGACTATATAACCGATAAACTCATCTTT. Translation: CALSPEAVDYITDKLIF. The chain links TRDV1 to TRDJ1; D is ambiguous. Trimming pared 9 bases from V and 2 bases from J, leaving 25 bases between. Germline V gene data show CDR1 as TSWWSYY and CDR2 as QGS. The CDR3 covers 17 residues.

This clone was seen a handful of times. The likely explanation is a read error, given a far larger clone one base away. The identical CDR3 is also encoded by other nucleotide sequences in the sample. The V gene is TRDV1, the J gene TRDJ1; 10 bases line up with TRDD3. TCRdb is silent on the J gene; assignment here came from matching the DNA to germline. CDR1 is TSWWSYY, CDR2 QGS, per germline. This CDR3 comprises 19 residues. V dropped 3 bases and J dropped 0; count of bases not matched to a gene: 13. CDR3 region: CALGETLRLGDLYTDKLIF. The CDR3 DNA reads as TGTGCTCTTGGGGAGACCCTCCGACTGGGGGATCTATACACCGATAAACTCATCTTT.

This clone has a handful of counts. This is likely an artifact of a read error, given a far larger clone one base away. Written as DNA, the CDR3 is TGTGCTCTTGGGGGATTTATTCCCTACTGGGGGATACACGCCGATAAACTCATCTTC. Its protein is CALGGFIPYWGIHADKLIF. The J gene went uncalled, whereas the V gene is TRDV1; TRDD3 is taken as the D call from the table, unchecked against the DNA. Germline V gene sequence: CDR1 TSWWSYY, CDR2 QGS. There are 19 residues in the CDR3.

This clone was counted only a few times. TCRdb records a much larger clone's protein for this DNA, with a difference at residue 6 that likely arises from a read error; the protein given is the translation of the DNA. The chain is built from TRDV1 and TRDJ1; the D is unclear. Germline matching of the DNA provided the J gene here, since TCRdb leaves it blank. The CDR3 sequence is 19 residues long. Germline V CDR1 and CDR2: TSWWSYY, QGS. Trimming stripped 4 bases from V and 0 bases from J, with 24 bases between. Written as DNA, the CDR3 is TGTGCTCTTGGGGGAGGACTTAAAAAGTCCCTCCGGTACACCGATAAACTCATCTTT. This encodes CALGGGLKKSLRYTDKLIF.